The entry below describes one T cell receptor (beta chain). Its antigen remains unknown. Random hexamers primed reverse transcription of roughly 0.5 to 1 ug RNA. An immunoSEQ multiplex PCR amplified TCR beta CDR3 over 54 Vbeta and 13 Jbeta. TCRdb called the immunoSEQ multiplex PCR reads again in MiXCR, with one record for every CDR3 protein. The table lists 70,000 or so distinct CDR3 sequences, about 94% of them singletons, with 0.56% in the top ten. The source of the sample is a study of CD8 T cells in Susac syndrome. Overall study findings and caveats: The relatively small number of individuals in the TCR sequencing and HLA analysis was acknowledged by the study.

CD8+ and CD4+ T cells circulating in blood were sequenced for TCR beta. Negative isolation was applied to CD8+ and CD4+ T cells, and FACS enrichment was applied to TEMRA cells. Germline values: CDR1 SEHNR, CDR2 FQNEAQ (reference sequence). V was clipped by 5 bases and J by 5 bases, with 13 bases between them. CDR3 length equals 13 residues. Sequenced sample: CD8+ T cells from PBMCs. The chain links TRBV7-9 to TRBJ2-7; D remains unclear. The sequence came from a human donor with multiple sclerosis. CDR3 coding DNA: TGTGCCAGCAGCCGCATCAGCTCGGACGAGCAGTACTTC. Encoded protein: CASSRISSDEQYF.